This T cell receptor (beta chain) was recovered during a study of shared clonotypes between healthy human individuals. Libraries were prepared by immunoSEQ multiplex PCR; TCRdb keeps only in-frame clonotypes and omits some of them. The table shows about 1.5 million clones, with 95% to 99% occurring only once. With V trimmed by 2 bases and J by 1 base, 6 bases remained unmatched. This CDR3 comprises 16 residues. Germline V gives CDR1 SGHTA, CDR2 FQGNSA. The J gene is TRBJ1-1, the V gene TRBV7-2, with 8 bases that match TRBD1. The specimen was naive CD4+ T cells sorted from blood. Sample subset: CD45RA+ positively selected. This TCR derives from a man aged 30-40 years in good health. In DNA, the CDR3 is TGTGCCAGCAGCTTACATATTGGGACAGGGAACACTGAAGCTTTCTTT. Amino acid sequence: CASSLHIGTGNTEAFF.